A selection of T cell receptor beta chains follows, all from one sample in a study of cytomegalovirus exposure and HLA in healthy donors. TCRdb's table, derived via immunoSEQ multiplex PCR, lists solely in-frame clones and lacks some. The table shows about 130,000 clones, with 70% to 90% occurring only once. Sample: PBMCs. The receptors were gathered from a man aged 35 to 55 in good health and CMV-seronegative. The CDR3 runs from the conserved cysteine through the conserved F or W. D genes are given only for firm matches. The size entry is marked missing in some rows and otherwise reads once, few, many or a size class.

cdr3_nt: TGTGCCAGCAGCTTAACTGGGGGGGCGAACACCGGGGAGCTGTTTTTT
cdr3_aa: CASSLTGGANTGELFF
j_call: TRBJ2-2
clone_size: .
d_call: TRBD2
v_call: TRBV7-2

cdr3_nt: TGCGCCAGCAGCCCCCGGACTAGCGCCACAGATACGCAGTATTTT
cdr3_aa: CASSPRTSATDTQYF
j_call: TRBJ2-3
clone_size: .
d_call: TRBD2
v_call: TRBV4-1

cdr3_nt: TGTGCCAGCAGGGCCGGGACAGGTAACACCGGGGAGCTGTTTTTT
cdr3_aa: CASRAGTGNTGELFF
j_call: TRBJ2-2
clone_size: .
d_call: TRBD1
v_call: TRBV5-4

cdr3_nt: TGTGCCAGCAGTACCCGGACAGGGCTCCAAGAGACCCAGTACTTC
cdr3_aa: CASSTRTGLQETQYF
j_call: TRBJ2-5
clone_size: .
d_call: TRBD1
v_call: TRBV27

cdr3_nt: TGTGCCAGCACCAACAGGGGAATGACCCGGGAGCTGTTTTTT
cdr3_aa: CASTNRGMTRELFF
j_call: TRBJ2-2
clone_size: .
d_call: TRBD1
v_call: TRBV5-6

cdr3_nt: TGTGCCAGCAGCTTAGACAGGGGGTATACTGAAGCTTTCTTT
cdr3_aa: CASSLDRGYTEAFF
j_call: TRBJ1-1
clone_size: .
d_call: TRBD1
v_call: TRBV7-2

cdr3_nt: TGTGCCAGTAGTCAGGGGCCGACCTCAGATACGCAGTATTTT
cdr3_aa: CASSQGPTSDTQYF
j_call: TRBJ2-3
clone_size: once
d_call: .
v_call: TRBV19

cdr3_nt: TGTGCCAGCAGCTTAGGGGGGGTCTCGAGCTCCTACGAGCAGTACTTC
cdr3_aa: CASSLGGVSSSYEQYF
j_call: TRBJ2-7
clone_size: .
d_call: .
v_call: TRBV7-2

cdr3_nt: TGCGCCAGCAGCTTGGGTGGGGGGGCGCCTGGGAACACTGAAGCTTTCTTT
cdr3_aa: CASSLGGGAPGNTEAFF
j_call: TRBJ1-1
clone_size: .
d_call: .
v_call: TRBV5-1

cdr3_nt: TGTGCCAGCAGCCCCCCCGGGGGAGCCTACGAGCAGTACTTC
cdr3_aa: CASSPPGGAYEQYF
j_call: TRBJ2-7
clone_size: .
d_call: .
v_call: TRBV7-9

cdr3_nt: TGTGCCAGCAGTAGAGGAACGAATCCGCAGCCCCAGCATTTT
cdr3_aa: CASSRGTNPQPQHF
j_call: TRBJ1-5
clone_size: .
d_call: .
v_call: TRBV6-1

cdr3_nt: TGTGCCAGCGGTTCACAGGGGGTGGTGGTGACCATATATTTT
cdr3_aa: CASGSQGVVVTIYF
j_call: TRBJ1-3
clone_size: .
d_call: TRBD1
v_call: TRBV7-9

cdr3_nt: TGTGCCAGCAGATCTTCTGGGGCCAACGTCCTGACTTTC
cdr3_aa: CASRSSGANVLTF
j_call: TRBJ2-6
clone_size: once
d_call: .
v_call: TRBV7-8

cdr3_nt: TGTGCCAGCAGCCCCGCCGGGGGGCGGCCTGAGACCCAGTACTTC
cdr3_aa: CASSPAGGRPETQYF
j_call: TRBJ2-5
clone_size: few
d_call: .
v_call: TRBV7-3

cdr3_nt: TGTTCCAGCGGCCAGACTACCGAGCAGTACTTC
cdr3_aa: CSSGQTTEQYF
j_call: TRBJ2-7
clone_size: .
d_call: .
v_call: TRBV7-9

cdr3_nt: TGTGCCAGCTCCCCCGGATGGCGGCAGGGGACCGGGGAGCTGTTTTTT
cdr3_aa: CASSPGWRQGTGELFF
j_call: TRBJ2-2
clone_size: .
d_call: .
v_call: TRBV18

cdr3_nt: TGTGCCATCAGTGAGTCTGCCGGGTTAGGAGCCAAAAACATTCAGTACTTC
cdr3_aa: CAISESAGLGAKNIQYF
j_call: TRBJ2-4
clone_size: few
d_call: .
v_call: TRBV10-3

cdr3_nt: TGTGCCAGCAGTCCCACAGGGCCTCTTAGCAATCAGCCCCAGCATTTT
cdr3_aa: CASSPTGPLSNQPQHF
j_call: TRBJ1-5
clone_size: .
d_call: .
v_call: TRBV27

cdr3_nt: TGTGCCAGCAGCTTCGACGCTAGAGATGCCCAGTACTTC
cdr3_aa: CASSFDARDAQYF
j_call: TRBJ2-5
clone_size: .
d_call: .
v_call: TRBV7-2

cdr3_nt: TGTGCCAGTAGCACCAGGGTAGCGGGTGTCTACGAGCAGTACTTC
cdr3_aa: CASSTRVAGVYEQYF
j_call: TRBJ2-7
clone_size: .
d_call: TRBD2
v_call: TRBV19

cdr3_nt: TGCGCCAGCAGCCAAGTGGGCGGGAGAGGCGAGCAGTTCTTC
cdr3_aa: CASSQVGGRGEQFF
j_call: TRBJ2-1
clone_size: .
d_call: TRBD2
v_call: TRBV4-1

cdr3_nt: TGTGCCAGCAGCGTGACTAGCGCTAACACCGGGGAGCTGTTTTTT
cdr3_aa: CASSVTSANTGELFF
j_call: TRBJ2-2
clone_size: .
d_call: TRBD2
v_call: TRBV9

cdr3_nt: TGTGCCATCAGTGAGTCCGAACAGGGGGCGAGTGGCTACACCTTC
cdr3_aa: CAISESEQGASGYTF
j_call: TRBJ1-2
clone_size: once
d_call: TRBD1
v_call: TRBV10-3

cdr3_nt: TGTGCCAGCAGTGAATTCGGACAGCTCAATCAGCCCCAGCATTTT
cdr3_aa: CASSEFGQLNQPQHF
j_call: TRBJ1-5
clone_size: .
d_call: .
v_call: TRBV25-1

cdr3_nt: TGTGCCAGCAGCTTAATAGGGGGCACTGAAGCTTTCTTT
cdr3_aa: CASSLIGGTEAFF
j_call: TRBJ1-1
clone_size: .
d_call: .
v_call: TRBV7-3

cdr3_nt: TGTGCCAGCAGGGGGATCGGCGGGGGGGCGTTAGAGACCCAGTACTTC
cdr3_aa: CASRGIGGGALETQYF
j_call: TRBJ2-5
clone_size: once
d_call: TRBD2
v_call: TRBV2

cdr3_nt: TGTGCCAGCAGTCCGACGGGTAGCTACGTGGAGCAGTACTTC
cdr3_aa: CASSPTGSYVEQYF
j_call: TRBJ2-7
clone_size: once
d_call: .
v_call: TRBV27

cdr3_nt: TGTGCCAGCAGCTTGGCGTCTAGCGGGAGGGCTGAGACCCAGTACTTC
cdr3_aa: CASSLASSGRAETQYF
j_call: TRBJ2-5
clone_size: once
d_call: TRBD2
v_call: TRBV5-4

cdr3_nt: TGTGCCAGCAGTCTAAACTACGGGGGTGGCCCCTATAATTCACCCCTCCACTTT
cdr3_aa: CASSLNYGGGPYNSPLHF
j_call: TRBJ1-6
clone_size: .
d_call: .
v_call: TRBV28

cdr3_nt: TGCGCCAGCAGCTTGGACGGCGGGGTCTCCTACGAGCAGTACTTC
cdr3_aa: CASSLDGGVSYEQYF
j_call: TRBJ2-7
clone_size: .
d_call: .
v_call: TRBV5-1

cdr3_nt: TGTGCCTGGAGTGTCCCGGGACAGGTGCTCGCGGGCTATGGCTACACCTTC
cdr3_aa: CAWSVPGQVLAGYGYTF
j_call: TRBJ1-2
clone_size: .
d_call: TRBD1
v_call: TRBV30

cdr3_nt: TGTGCCAGCAGTACTCGGACAGGGGATGAAAAACTGTTTTTT
cdr3_aa: CASSTRTGDEKLFF
j_call: TRBJ1-4
clone_size: .
d_call: TRBD1
v_call: TRBV6-5